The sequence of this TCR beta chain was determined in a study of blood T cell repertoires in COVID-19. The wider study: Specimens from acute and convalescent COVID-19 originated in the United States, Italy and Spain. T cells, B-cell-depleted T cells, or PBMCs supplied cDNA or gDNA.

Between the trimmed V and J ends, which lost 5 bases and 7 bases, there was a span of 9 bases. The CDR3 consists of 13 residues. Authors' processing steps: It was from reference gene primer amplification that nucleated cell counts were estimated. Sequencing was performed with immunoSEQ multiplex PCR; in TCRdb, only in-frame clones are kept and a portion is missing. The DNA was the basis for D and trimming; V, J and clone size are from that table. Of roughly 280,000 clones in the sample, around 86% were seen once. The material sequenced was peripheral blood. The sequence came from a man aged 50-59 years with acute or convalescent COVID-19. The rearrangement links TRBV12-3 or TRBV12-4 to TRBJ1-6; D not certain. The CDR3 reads CASSPSVNSPLHF. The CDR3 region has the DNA TGTGCCAGCAGTCCATCGGTGAATTCACCCCTCCACTTT.